A single sample gave rise to the 19 T cell receptor beta chains below, sequenced in a study of T cell responses to AZD1222 COVID-19 vaccine (TCRdb year 2021). This sample's time point label indicates: baseline before first vaccination. Receptors were amplified or captured by the immunoSEQ multiplex PCR assay. TCRdb provides this immuneACCESS table in a form limited to in-frame rearrangements. Some clones are lacking; in checked studies, under half of them reflect an unresolved V gene, and why the rest are absent is not known. The sample records more than 110,000 clones, roughly nine tenths of which are singletons. Around 3% of the sample is held by the ten biggest clonotypes. Sample: peripheral blood, taken on day 0 of AZD1222 vaccination. These receptors all come from an adult in good health.

J is TRBJ2-7 and V is TRBV12-3 or TRBV12-4; weak D call: TRBD2 (6 bases). Trimming left V 2 bases short and J 5 bases short, with 10 bases between. The CDR3 loop spans 13 amino acids. DNA of the CDR3: TGTGCCAGCAGTTTAAAAAGGAGGGACGAGCAGTACTTC. Protein: CASSLKRRDEQYF.

This chain uses TRBV19 with TRBJ2-7; D remains unclear. Germline values: CDR1 LNHDA, CDR2 SQIVND (reference sequence). Between the trimmed V and J ends, which lost 0 bases and 6 bases, there was a span of 12 bases. The CDR3 is made up of 14 amino acids. The CDR3 protein is CASSIDFVAVEQYF. The CDR3 DNA reads TGTGCCAGTAGTATAGACTTCGTTGCGGTCGAGCAGTACTTC.

This CDR3 reads CASSLVNPNYGYTF. CDR3 nucleotides: TGTGCCAGCAGCTTGGTGAACCCTAACTATGGCTACACCTTC. The chain links TRBV5-6 to TRBJ1-2; D uncertain. This CDR3 is 14 amino acids long. V shed 0 bases and J shed 0 bases, with 6 bases lying between them. Germline V gives CDR1 SGHDT, CDR2 YYEEEE.

The chain combines TRBV4-2 with TRBJ2-6, with 8 bases matching TRBD1. The junction had 8 bases not matched to a gene; V was cut back by 4 bases and J by 0 bases. This CDR3 region has 18 residues. CDR1 LGHNA and CDR2 YNFKEQ come from the germline V gene. The CDR3 spells CASSPRGQDYSGANVLTF. Here the CDR3 DNA reads TGTGCCAGCAGCCCCCGGGGACAGGACTACTCTGGGGCCAACGTCCTGACTTTC.

This clone was found once. The rearrangement joins TRBV5-6 to TRBJ2-7; 9 bases map to TRBD1. J gave up 2 bases and V 3 bases, and 9 bases lay outside the gene matches. Germline CDR1 reads SGHDT; CDR2 reads YYEEEE. The CDR3 totals 16 residues. CDR3 amino acids: CASSSDPWDRAYEQYF. For the CDR3, the DNA is TGTGCCAGCAGCTCTGATCCCTGGGACAGGGCCTACGAGCAGTACTTC.

The chain recombines TRBV5-1 with TRBJ2-2; 13 bases align to TRBD2. In germline, CDR1 is SGHRS, CDR2 YFSETQ. Trimming cost V 3 bases and J 2 bases; bases outside gene matches: 4. CDR3 length equals 17 residues. The CDR3: CASSSTSGRYNTGELFF. In DNA, the CDR3 is TGCGCCAGCAGCTCGACTAGCGGGAGGTACAACACCGGGGAGCTGTTTTTT.

The chain uses TRBV13 and TRBJ2-7, with D tentatively TRBD1 (5 bases). In germline, CDR1 is PRHDT, CDR2 FYEKMQ (reference sequence). V shed 4 bases and J shed 0 bases, with 10 bases lying between them. The CDR3 loop spans 14 amino acids. CDR3 coding DNA: TGTGCCAGCAGCTCTCAGGGTTTCTCCTACGAGCAGTACTTC. Translating it yields CASSSQGFSYEQYF.

The genes are TRBV11-2 and TRBJ1-2, with D hard to call. The length of the CDR3 is 17 residues. Trimming pared 0 bases from V and 5 bases from J, leaving 19 bases between. The germline V gene has CDR1 SGHAT and CDR2 FQNNGV. The CDR3 spells CASSLDGQGPQLYGYTF. CDR3 coding DNA: TGTGCCAGCAGCTTAGATGGGCAAGGGCCGCAGCTATATGGCTACACCTTC.

The chain carries TRBV24-1 and TRBJ1-1; perhaps TRBD1 as D (6 bases). The CDR3 has 15 amino acids. Germline values: CDR1 KGHDR, CDR2 SFDVKD. The V gene lost 3 bases and the J gene lost 2 bases, with 12 bases spanning the gap. This CDR3 reads CATSDPKDSNTEAFF. The CDR3 bases are TGTGCCACCAGTGATCCTAAGGACAGTAACACTGAAGCTTTCTTT.

V is TRBV5-4 and J is TRBJ2-7; 10 bases are a match to TRBD2. Germline V lookup: CDR1 SGHNT, CDR2 YYREEE (reference sequence). Germline trimming cut 9 bases from V and 4 bases from J; bases unmatched to any gene: 13. The CDR3 has 15 residues. CDR3 in amino acids: CATQSLAGSGYEQYF. The CDR3 DNA follows: TGTGCCACCCAGTCACTAGCGGGATCCGGGTACGAGCAGTACTTC.

This chain links TRBV12-3 or TRBV12-4 with TRBJ1-4; 7 bases match TRBD1. The CDR3 consists of 13 residues. V shed 8 bases and J 8 bases; nucleotides not matched to a gene: 8. The CDR3 reads CASLKGRGEKLFF. As DNA, the CDR3 is TGTGCCAGCCTTAAGGGCAGGGGGGAAAAACTGTTTTTT.

CDR3: CASSPPGGTYNSPLHF. The CDR3 DNA sequence: TGTGCCAGTAGTCCCCCAGGGGGCACCTATAATTCACCCCTCCACTTT. The chain uses TRBV19 and TRBJ1-6; 8 bases align to TRBD1. Germline assignment: CDR1 LNHDA and CDR2 SQIVND (reference sequence). With V trimmed by 5 bases and J by 2 bases, 5 bases remained unmatched. The CDR3 has 16 residues.

The chain recombines TRBV4-1 with TRBJ2-4, with 8 nucleotides matching TRBD1. Per germline, CDR1 MGHRA and CDR2 YSYEKL. Trimming removed 1 base from V and 1 base from J; junction bases left unmatched: 6. The CDR3 length is 17 residues. The CDR3 region is CASSQVLQGAAKNIQYF. The CDR3 coding sequence is TGCGCCAGCAGCCAAGTTCTTCAGGGGGCCGCCAAAAACATTCAGTACTTC.

The chain carries TRBV2 and TRBJ2-2; D unresolved. The length of the CDR3 is 11 residues. Germline V gives CDR1 SNHLY, CDR2 FYNNEI. V was shortened by 10 bases and J by 6 bases, with 9 bases between the two germline ends. Here the CDR3 reads CATTIAGELFF. CDR3 DNA sequence: TGTGCCACCACGATCGCCGGGGAGCTGTTTTTT.

V gene TRBV29-1 combines with J gene TRBJ1-1; D gene ambiguous. From germline, CDR1 is SQVTM and CDR2 ANQGSEA. V was trimmed by 5 bases and J by 1 base, leaving 8 bases between them. This CDR3 region has 12 residues. Here the CDR3 reads CSVLDSNTEAFF. The CDR3 coding sequence is TGCAGCGTTCTGGATTCGAACACTGAAGCTTTCTTT. Looking up the rest from reference TRBV29-1 and TRBJ1-1 gives the full variable domain: SAVISQKPSRDICQRGTSLTIQCQVDSQVTMMFWYRQQPGQSLTLIATANQGSEATYESGFVIDKFPISRPNLTFSTLTVSNMSPEDSSIYLCSVLDSNTEAFFGQGTRLTVV.

This chain uses TRBV10-2 with TRBJ2-3, with 9 bases aligning to TRBD2. The CDR3 has 16 residues. V lost 0 bases and J lost 0; bases outside the gene matches: 1. Germline V gene lookup returns CDR1 WSHSY and CDR2 SAAADI. The CDR3 coding sequence is TGCGCCAGCAGTGAGTCGAGCGGGGGGAGCACAGATACGCAGTATTTT. Translating gives CASSESSGGSTDTQYF.

This chain uses TRBV25-1 with TRBJ2-7; no definite D call. V was pared by 5 bases and J by 3 bases, with 5 bases between. The CDR3 totals 11 residues. Germline V CDR1 and CDR2: MGHDK, SYGVNS. The CDR3 protein is CASSLIYEQYF. In DNA, the CDR3 is TGTGCCAGCAGTCTCATCTACGAGCAGTACTTC.

The V gene is TRBV11-2, the J gene TRBJ2-5; perhaps TRBD2 as D (6 bases). V was pared by 7 bases and J by 4 bases, with 22 bases between. This CDR3 is built from 16 residues. Germline values: CDR1 SGHAT, CDR2 FQNNGV. The CDR3, as DNA: TGTGCCAGCATGGGCACGCCGGGCGGGAAGCTAGAGACCCAGTACTTC. This codes for CASMGTPGGKLETQYF. Full variable domain (remainder filled in from reference TRBV11-2 and TRBJ2-5): EAGVAQSPRYKIIEKRQSVAFWCNPISGHATLYWYQQILGQGPKLLIQFQNNGVVDDSQLPKDRFSAERLKGVDSTLKIQPAKLEDSAVYLCASMGTPGGKLETQYFGPGTRLLVL.

The chain carries TRBV5-1 and TRBJ2-5, with 8 positions matching TRBD2. CDR3 length: 16 amino acids. V lost 5 bases and J lost 2; bases outside the gene matches: 11. Germline V lookup: CDR1 SGHRS, CDR2 YFSETQ. CDR3 amino acids: CASSLSPGLEQETQYF. Here the CDR3 DNA reads TGCGCCAGCAGTTTATCCCCGGGACTAGAGCAAGAGACCCAGTACTTC.